This entry describes one T cell receptor beta chain. In the original processing: Quantification of nucleated cells was approximated via reference gene primer amplification. Profiled with immunoSEQ multiplex PCR; TCRdb holds only in-frame clones, not every one. That table furnishes V, J and clone size, whereas the DNA furnished D and trimming. Of about 400,000 clones listed, around 90% are singletons. The germline V gene encodes CDR1 LNHDA and CDR2 SQIVND (reference sequence). CDR3 length: 11 residues. The V end was cut by 5 bases, the J end by 7 bases, with 8 bases between. The data derive from a study of blood T cell repertoires in COVID-19. For the study at large: Sample material is recorded as cDNA or gDNA derived from T cells, B-cell-depleted T cells, or PBMCs.

The sequence was collected from a human donor in a cohort sampled during active COVID-19. Material for sequencing was peripheral blood. This chain uses TRBV19 with TRBJ1-1, with D unclear. The CDR3 DNA is TGTGCCAGTAGTGTCCGGGTTGAAGCTTTCTTT. Its protein is CASSVRVEAFF. Using reference TRBV19 and TRBJ1-1 for the parts outside the CDR3, the full variable domain is DGGITQSPKYLFRKEGQNVTLSCEQNLNHDAMYWYRQDPGQGLRLIYYSQIVNDFQKGDIAEGYSVSREKKESFPLTVTSAQKNPTAFYLCASSVRVEAFFGQGTRLTVV.